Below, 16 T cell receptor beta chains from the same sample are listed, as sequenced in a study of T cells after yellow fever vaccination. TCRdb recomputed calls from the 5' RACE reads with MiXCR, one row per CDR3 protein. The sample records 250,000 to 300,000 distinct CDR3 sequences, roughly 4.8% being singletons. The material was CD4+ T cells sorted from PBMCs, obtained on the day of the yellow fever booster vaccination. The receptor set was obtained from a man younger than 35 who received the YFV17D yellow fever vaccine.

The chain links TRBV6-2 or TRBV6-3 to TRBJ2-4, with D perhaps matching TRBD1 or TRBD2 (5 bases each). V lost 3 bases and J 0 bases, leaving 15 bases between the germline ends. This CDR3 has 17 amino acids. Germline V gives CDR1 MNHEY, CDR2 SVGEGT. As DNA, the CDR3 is TGTGCCAGCAGTTATATATCCCGGGGCATAGCCAAAAACATTCAGTACTTC. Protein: CASSYISRGIAKNIQYF.

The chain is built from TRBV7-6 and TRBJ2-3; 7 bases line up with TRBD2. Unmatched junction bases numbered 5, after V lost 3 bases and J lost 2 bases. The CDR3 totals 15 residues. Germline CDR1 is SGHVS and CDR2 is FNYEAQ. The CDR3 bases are TGTGCCAGCAGCTTCGACGGGGGGTCCACAGATACGCAGTATTTT. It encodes CASSFDGGSTDTQYF. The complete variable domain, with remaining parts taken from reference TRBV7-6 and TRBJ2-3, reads GAGVSQSPRYKVTKRGQDVALRCDPISGHVSLYWYRQALGQGPEFLTYFNYEAQQDKSGLPNDRFSAERPEGSISTLTIQRTEQRDSAMYRCASSFDGGSTDTQYFGPGTRLTVL.

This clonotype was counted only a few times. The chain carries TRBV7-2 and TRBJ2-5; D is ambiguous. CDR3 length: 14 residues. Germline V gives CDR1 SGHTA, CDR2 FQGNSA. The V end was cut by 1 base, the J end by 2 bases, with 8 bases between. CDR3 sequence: CASSLGYEQETQYF. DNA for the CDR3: TGTGCCAGCAGCTTAGGTTATGAGCAAGAGACCCAGTACTTC.

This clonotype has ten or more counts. The CDR3 here is CASSLERGYTQYF. The CDR3 DNA sequence: TGTGCCAGCAGCTTAGAACGGGGGTATACGCAGTATTTT. This chain connects TRBV7-6 to TRBJ2-3; TRBD2 might be the D (6 bases). The CDR3 sequence is 13 residues long. Germline CDR1 is SGHVS and CDR2 is FNYEAQ. The V end was cut by 1 base, the J end by 7 bases, with 9 bases between. The full variable domain, with the rest looked up from reference TRBV7-6 and TRBJ2-3, is GAGVSQSPRYKVTKRGQDVALRCDPISGHVSLYWYRQALGQGPEFLTYFNYEAQQDKSGLPNDRFSAERPEGSISTLTIQRTEQRDSAMYRCASSLERGYTQYFGPGTRLTVL.

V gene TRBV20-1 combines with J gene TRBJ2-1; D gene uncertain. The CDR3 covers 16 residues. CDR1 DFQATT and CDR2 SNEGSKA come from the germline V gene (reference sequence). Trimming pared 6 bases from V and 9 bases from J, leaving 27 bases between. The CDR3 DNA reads TGCAGTGCCCTCGCGACGCTTTCACGGTCAAATGGTGAGCAGTTCTTC. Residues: CSALATLSRSNGEQFF.

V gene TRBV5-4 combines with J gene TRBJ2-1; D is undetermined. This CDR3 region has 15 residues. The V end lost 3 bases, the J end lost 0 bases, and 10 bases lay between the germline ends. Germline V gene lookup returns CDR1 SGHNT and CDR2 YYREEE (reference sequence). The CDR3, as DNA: TGTGCCAGCAGCTCGGACCCGAACTCCTACAATGAGCAGTTCTTC. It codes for CASSSDPNSYNEQFF.

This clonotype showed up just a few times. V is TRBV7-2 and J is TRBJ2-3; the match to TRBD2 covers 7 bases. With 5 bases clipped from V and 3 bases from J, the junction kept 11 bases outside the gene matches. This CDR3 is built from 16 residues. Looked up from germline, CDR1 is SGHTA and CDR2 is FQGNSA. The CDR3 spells CASSPGGVVITDTQYF. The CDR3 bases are TGTGCCAGCAGCCCTGGGGGGGTAGTTATAACAGATACGCAGTATTTT.

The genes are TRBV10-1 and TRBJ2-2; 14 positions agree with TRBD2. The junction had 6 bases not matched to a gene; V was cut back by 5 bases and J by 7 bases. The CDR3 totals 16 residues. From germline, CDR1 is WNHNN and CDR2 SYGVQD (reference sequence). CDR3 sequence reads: CASSQTSGGAIGELFF. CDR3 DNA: TGCGCCAGCAGTCAGACTAGCGGGGGGGCGATCGGGGAGCTGTTTTTT.

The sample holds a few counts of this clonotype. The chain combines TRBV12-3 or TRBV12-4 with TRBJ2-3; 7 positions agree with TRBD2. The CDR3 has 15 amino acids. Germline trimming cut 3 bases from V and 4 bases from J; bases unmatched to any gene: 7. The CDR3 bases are TGTGCCAGCAGTTTGGGGCTAGCGGTACCAGATACGCAGTATTTT. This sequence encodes CASSLGLAVPDTQYF.

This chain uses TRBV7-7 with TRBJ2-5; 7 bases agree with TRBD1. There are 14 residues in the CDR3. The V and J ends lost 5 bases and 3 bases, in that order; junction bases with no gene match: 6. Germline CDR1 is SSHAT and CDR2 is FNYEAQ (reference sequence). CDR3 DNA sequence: TGTGCCAGCAGCACAGGACAGGCCAAAGAGACCCAGTACTTC. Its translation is CASSTGQAKETQYF.

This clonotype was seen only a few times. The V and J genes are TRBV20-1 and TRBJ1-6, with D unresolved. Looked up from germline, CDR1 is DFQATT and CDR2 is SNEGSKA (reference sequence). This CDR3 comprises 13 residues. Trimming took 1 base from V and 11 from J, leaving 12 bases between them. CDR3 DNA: TGCAGTGCTAGAGTAAGGGTGCGAGCACCCCTCCACTTT. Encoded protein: CSARVRVRAPLHF.

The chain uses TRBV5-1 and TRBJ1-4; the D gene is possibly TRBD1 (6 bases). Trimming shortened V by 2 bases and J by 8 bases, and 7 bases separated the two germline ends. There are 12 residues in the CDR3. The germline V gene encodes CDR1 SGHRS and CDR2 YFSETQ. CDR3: CASSFGGEKLFF. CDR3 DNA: TGCGCCAGCAGCTTCGGGGGCGAAAAACTGTTTTTT.

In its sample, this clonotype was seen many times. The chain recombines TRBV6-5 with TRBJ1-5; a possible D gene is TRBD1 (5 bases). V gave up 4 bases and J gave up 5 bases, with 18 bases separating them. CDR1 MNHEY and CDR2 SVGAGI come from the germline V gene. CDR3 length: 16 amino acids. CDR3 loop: CASSSQPTGRYQPQHF. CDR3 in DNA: TGTGCCAGCAGTTCCCAACCCACAGGACGGTATCAGCCCCAGCATTTT.

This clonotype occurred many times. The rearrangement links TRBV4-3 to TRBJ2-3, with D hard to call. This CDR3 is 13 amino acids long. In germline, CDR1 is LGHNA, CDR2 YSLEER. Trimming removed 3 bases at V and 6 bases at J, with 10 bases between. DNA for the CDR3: TGCGCCAGCAGCCAGACCATAAGCGATACGCAGTATTTT. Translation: CASSQTISDTQYF.

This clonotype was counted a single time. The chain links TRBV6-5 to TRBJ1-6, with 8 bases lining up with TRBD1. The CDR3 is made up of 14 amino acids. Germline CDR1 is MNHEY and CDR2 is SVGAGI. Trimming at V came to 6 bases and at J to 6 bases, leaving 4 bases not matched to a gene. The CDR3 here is CASSHDRGNSPLHF. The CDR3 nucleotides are TGTGCCAGCAGCCACGACAGGGGTAATTCACCCCTCCACTTT.

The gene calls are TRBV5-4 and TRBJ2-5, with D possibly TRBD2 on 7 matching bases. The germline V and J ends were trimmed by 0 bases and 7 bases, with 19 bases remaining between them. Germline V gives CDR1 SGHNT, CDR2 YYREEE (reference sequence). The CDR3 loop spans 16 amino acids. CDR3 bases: TGTGCCAGCAGCTTGGTTTATGCGGGGGCTGAGGTGACCCAGTACTTC. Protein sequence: CASSLVYAGAEVTQYF.